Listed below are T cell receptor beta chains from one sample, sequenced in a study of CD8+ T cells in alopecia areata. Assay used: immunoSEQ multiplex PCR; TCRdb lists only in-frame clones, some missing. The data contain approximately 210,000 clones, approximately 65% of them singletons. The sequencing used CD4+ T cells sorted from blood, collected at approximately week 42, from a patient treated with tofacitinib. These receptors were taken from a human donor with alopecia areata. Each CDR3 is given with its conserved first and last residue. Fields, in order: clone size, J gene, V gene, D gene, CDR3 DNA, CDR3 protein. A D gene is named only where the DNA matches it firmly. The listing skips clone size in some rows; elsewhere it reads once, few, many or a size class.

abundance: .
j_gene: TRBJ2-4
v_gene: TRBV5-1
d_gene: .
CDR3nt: TGCGCCAGCAGCTTGGAGGGACTAGCCAAAAACATTCAGTACTTC
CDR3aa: CASSLEGLAKNIQYF

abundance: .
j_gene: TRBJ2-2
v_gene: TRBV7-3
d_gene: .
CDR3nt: TGTGCCAGCAGCTTTAAATCGAACACCGGGGAGCTGTTTTTT
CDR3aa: CASSFKSNTGELFF

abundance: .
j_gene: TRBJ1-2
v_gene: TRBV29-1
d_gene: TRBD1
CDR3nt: TGCAGCGTTGGGGGACAGGGTTCTGGCTACACCTTC
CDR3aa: CSVGGQGSGYTF

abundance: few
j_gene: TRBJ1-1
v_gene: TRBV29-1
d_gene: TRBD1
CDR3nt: TGCAGCGAGCACAGGTCGACAGGGACCACTCTGAACACTGAAGCTTTCTTT
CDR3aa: CSEHRSTGTTLNTEAFF

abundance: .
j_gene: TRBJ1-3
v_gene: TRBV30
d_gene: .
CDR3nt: TGTGCCTGGAGGACAGCCTCTGGAAACACCATATATTTT
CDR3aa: CAWRTASGNTIYF

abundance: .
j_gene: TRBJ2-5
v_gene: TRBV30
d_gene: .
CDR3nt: TGTGCCTGGACCCGCAACGGTCGAGAGACCCAGTACTTC
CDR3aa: CAWTRNGRETQYF

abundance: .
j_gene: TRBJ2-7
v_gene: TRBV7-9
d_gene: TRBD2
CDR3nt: TGTGCCAGCAGCTTACTAGCGGGGGGTTACGAGCAGTACTTC
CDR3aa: CASSLLAGGYEQYF

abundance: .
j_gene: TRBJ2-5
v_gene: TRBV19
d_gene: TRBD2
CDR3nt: TGTGCCAGTAGGGCGGGGGGGAGCGAGACCCAGTACTTC
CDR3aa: CASRAGGSETQYF

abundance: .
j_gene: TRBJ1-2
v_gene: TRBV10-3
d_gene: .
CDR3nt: TGTGCCATCTCTGGCCAGTCCCTTTATGGCTACACCTTC
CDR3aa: CAISGQSLYGYTF

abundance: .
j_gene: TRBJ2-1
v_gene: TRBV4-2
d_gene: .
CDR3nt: TGTGCCAGCAGCCAAGTAAAGGGGGAGGATGAGCAGTTCTTC
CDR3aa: CASSQVKGEDEQFF

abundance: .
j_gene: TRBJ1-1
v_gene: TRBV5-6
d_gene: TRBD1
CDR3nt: TGTGCCAGCAGCCCCGGGACAGCGACTGAAGCTTTCTTT
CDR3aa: CASSPGTATEAFF

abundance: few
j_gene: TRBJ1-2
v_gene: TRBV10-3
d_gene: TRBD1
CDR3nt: TGTGCCAGCCGGACAGGGGAGGCCAATGGCTACACCTTC
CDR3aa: CASRTGEANGYTF

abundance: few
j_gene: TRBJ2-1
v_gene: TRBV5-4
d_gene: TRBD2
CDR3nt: TGTGCCAGCAGCCGAGGAGGAGCGGGGGGCCACAGCTCCTACAATGAGCAGTTCTTC
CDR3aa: CASSRGGAGGHSSYNEQFF

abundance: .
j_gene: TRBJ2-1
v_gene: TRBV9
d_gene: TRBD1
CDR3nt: TGTGCCAGCAGCGTAGTATCAGGGGGCGCCTACAATGAGCAGTTCTTC
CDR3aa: CASSVVSGGAYNEQFF

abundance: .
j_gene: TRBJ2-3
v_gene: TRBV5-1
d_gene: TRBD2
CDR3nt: TGCGCCAGCAGCGCGGGGACTAGGACAGATACGCAGTATTTT
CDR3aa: CASSAGTRTDTQYF

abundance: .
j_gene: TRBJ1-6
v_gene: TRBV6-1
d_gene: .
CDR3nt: TGTGCCAGCGGGCTGATTAATTCACCCCTCCACTTT
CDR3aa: CASGLINSPLHF

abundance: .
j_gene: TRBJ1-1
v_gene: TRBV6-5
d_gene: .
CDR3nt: TGTGCCAGCAGTTACTCCTGGGGAAACACTGAAGCTTTCTTT
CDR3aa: CASSYSWGNTEAFF

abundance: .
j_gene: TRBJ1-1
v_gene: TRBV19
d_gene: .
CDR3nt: TGTGCCAGTAGAGGGGGGATCGGCGTTATGAACACTGAAGCTTTCTTT
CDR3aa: CASRGGIGVMNTEAFF

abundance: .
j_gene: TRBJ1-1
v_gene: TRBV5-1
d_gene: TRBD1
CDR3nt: TGCGCCAGCAGCGAACAGGGGTTCGGGGTGAACACTGAAGCTTTCTTT
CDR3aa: CASSEQGFGVNTEAFF

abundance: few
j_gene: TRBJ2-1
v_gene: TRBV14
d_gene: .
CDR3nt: TGTGCCAGCAGCCAAGTAGGTTCCAGGCTTGAGCAGTTCTTC
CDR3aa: CASSQVGSRLEQFF

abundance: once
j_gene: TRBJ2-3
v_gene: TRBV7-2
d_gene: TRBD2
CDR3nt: TGTGCCAGCAGCGGTAGCGGGGGGGCGAATACGCAGTATTTT
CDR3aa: CASSGSGGANTQYF

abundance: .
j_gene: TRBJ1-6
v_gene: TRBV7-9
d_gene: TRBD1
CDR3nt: TGTGCCAGCAGCCTTCAGACAGGGGCGAGTTCACCCCTCCACTTT
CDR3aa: CASSLQTGASSPLHF